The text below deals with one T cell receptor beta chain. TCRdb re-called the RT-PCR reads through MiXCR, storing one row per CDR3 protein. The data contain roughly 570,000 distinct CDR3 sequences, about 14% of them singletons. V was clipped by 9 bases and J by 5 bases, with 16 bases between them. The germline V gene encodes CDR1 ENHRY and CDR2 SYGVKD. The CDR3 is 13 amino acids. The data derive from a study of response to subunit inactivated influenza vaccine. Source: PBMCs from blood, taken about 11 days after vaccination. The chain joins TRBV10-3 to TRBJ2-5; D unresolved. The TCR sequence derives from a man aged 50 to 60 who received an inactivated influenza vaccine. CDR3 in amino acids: CAIRTASSETQYF. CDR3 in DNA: TGTGCCATAAGGACGGCATCATCCGAGACCCAGTACTTC.